These T cell receptor beta chains were read from a single sample in a study of a mutant IDH1 vaccine in newly diagnosed glioma. These receptors' antigens are unknown. Here immunoSEQ multiplex PCR was the method, and the copy in TCRdb shows in-frame clones only, minus some. Here the sample spans about 54,000 clones, around 84% being singletons. The source material was PBMCs, sampled from a glioma patient whose treatment included an IDH1 peptide vaccine. The source is a woman under 30 with glioma. Both conserved end residues are part of each CDR3. Fields, in order: clone size, V gene, J gene, D gene, CDR3 DNA, CDR3 protein. A D gene is named only where the DNA matches it firmly. Size is stated for part of the rows, as once, few or many counts, or as a class when the clone is expanded.

>.|TRBV9|TRBJ2-7|TRBD2
TGTGCCAGCAGCGCACTTCCGGGACTAGCCTACGAGCAGTACTTC
CASSALPGLAYEQYF
>.|TRBV6-5|TRBJ2-7|TRBD2
TGTGCCAGCAGTTACCGTCCGGGAGGCCCCTACGAGCAGTACTTC
CASSYRPGGPYEQYF
>.|TRBV7-3|TRBJ2-1|TRBD1
TGTGCCAGCAGCCCGGAATTACCGGGACAGAACTCCTACAATGAGCAGTTCTTC
CASSPELPGQNSYNEQFF
>.|TRBV1|TRBJ2-3|.
TGCACCAGCAGCCAAGATCGAAGGGAGCAGGGCGGCCCAGATACGCAGTATTTT
CTSSQDRREQGGPDTQYF
>.|TRBV5-1|TRBJ2-2|TRBD2
TGCGCCAGCAGCTGGGGACTAGCGGAGAACACCGGGGAGCTGTTTTTT
CASSWGLAENTGELFF
>.|TRBV5-1|TRBJ2-5|TRBD1
TGCGCCAGCAGCTTTGGACAGGGGGCGGGGTACCAAGAGACCCAGTACTTC
CASSFGQGAGYQETQYF
>.|TRBV5-1|TRBJ2-7|TRBD1
TGCGCCAGCAGCACGGGCGGGACAGGGGTCGGCTACGAGCAGTACTTC
CASSTGGTGVGYEQYF
>.|TRBV9|TRBJ2-3|.
TGTGCCAGCAGCGTAGACAGGGTAAGGGATACGCAGTATTTT
CASSVDRVRDTQYF
>.|TRBV19|TRBJ2-1|.
TGTGCCAGTAGTTATCCAGGCTGGGACTCCTACAATGAGCAGTTCTTC
CASSYPGWDSYNEQFF
>.|TRBV21-1|TRBJ1-3|.
TGTGCCAGCCTTTGGGGGGGCCGAGAGGTAAACACCATATATTTT
CASLWGGREVNTIYF
>.|TRBV9|TRBJ2-7|TRBD2
TGTGCCAGCAGTATCGGGGGAGGGACCGAGCAGTACTTC
CASSIGGGTEQYF
>once|TRBV27|TRBJ2-1|.
TGTGCCAGCAGTCCCGGCCTGGGGAATGAGCAGTTCTTC
CASSPGLGNEQFF
>.|TRBV4-1|TRBJ1-5|TRBD1
TGCGCCAGCAGCCTTCTGGACAGGGCGGATCAGCCCCAGCATTTT
CASSLLDRADQPQHF
>.|TRBV7-3|TRBJ1-2|.
TGTGCCAGCAGCTTAAAAAGGGCTGGGGGTGGCTACACCTTC
CASSLKRAGGGYTF
>.|TRBV11-2|TRBJ1-1|.
TGTGCCAGCAGCTCGCCCCGGGGGGGCGCTGAAGCTTTCTTT
CASSSPRGGAEAFF
>once|TRBV5-1|TRBJ1-2|.
TGCGCCAGCAGGGGGGACAACTATGGCTACACCTTC
CASRGDNYGYTF
>.|TRBV9|TRBJ2-1|.
TGTGCCAGCAGCGTACGCTCCGGACTTTACAATGAGCAGTTCTTC
CASSVRSGLYNEQFF
>.|TRBV27|TRBJ1-2|.
TGTGCCAGCAGACGCGACAGGAATAACTATGGCTACACCTTC
CASRRDRNNYGYTF
>.|TRBV29-1|TRBJ1-5|.
TGCAGCGTCGGGGAGGGTAATCAGCCCCAGCATTTT
CSVGEGNQPQHF
>.|TRBV6-4|TRBJ2-1|.
TGTGCCAGCAGTGACTCTGTTCTTCAGCCAGGCAATGAGCAGTTCTTC
CASSDSVLQPGNEQFF
>.|TRBV2|TRBJ1-3|.
TGTGCCAGCAGTGATGCAGGACCCCTCTCTGGAAACACCATATATTTT
CASSDAGPLSGNTIYF
>.|TRBV6-1|TRBJ1-2|.
TGTGCCAGCAGTGTGGAGGGGCCCCCTGGAGGCTACACCTTC
CASSVEGPPGGYTF
>.|TRBV29-1|TRBJ2-5|.
TGCAGCGTTGGAGGGGAGACCCAGTACTTC
CSVGGETQYF
>.|TRBV25-1|TRBJ2-5|.
TGTGCCAGCAGTCCATACGGAGAGACCCAGTACTTC
CASSPYGETQYF
>.|TRBV7-9|TRBJ2-7|TRBD1
TGTGCCAGCAGGCCGGGACAGGTCCCCTACGAGCAGTACTTC
CASRPGQVPYEQYF
>.|TRBV6-5|TRBJ1-1|.
TGTGCCAGCATAACGACGATGGGGGAAGCTTTCTTT
CASITTMGEAFF
>.|TRBV28|TRBJ1-2|.
TGTGCCAGCATCGCGGGACCTAACTATGGCTACACCTTC
CASIAGPNYGYTF
>.|TRBV20-1|TRBJ2-5|.
TGCAGTGCCCTCAAGGGGACCCAGTACTTC
CSALKGTQYF
>.|TRBV30|TRBJ2-7|.
TGTGCCTGGAGGGCCTTCGGAGCCGGCGAGCAGTACTTC
CAWRAFGAGEQYF
>.|TRBV18|TRBJ1-3|.
TGTGCCAGCTCACCGGCTACAGCTGGAAACACCATATATTTT
CASSPATAGNTIYF
>.|TRBV4-1|TRBJ2-5|.
TGCGCCAGCAGCCAAGTGGGGGGGGGCAGAGAGACCCAGTACTTC
CASSQVGGGRETQYF
>few|TRBV5-1|TRBJ1-2|.
TGCGCCAGCAGCCCGGACGGGGTGGGAGGCTACACCTTC
CASSPDGVGGYTF
>once|TRBV19|TRBJ2-5|TRBD1
TGTGCCAGTAGTGCCTGGACAGGGGGTAGGGAGACCCAGTACTTC
CASSAWTGGRETQYF
>.|TRBV6-1|TRBJ2-7|TRBD2
TGTGCCAGCAGTGACAGAGCGGGAGGGTACGAGCAGTACTTC
CASSDRAGGYEQYF
>.|TRBV5-3|TRBJ2-1|.
TGTGCCAGAAGCTTGGCAGCGGGCCGATTTTACAATGAGCAGTTCTTC
CARSLAAGRFYNEQFF
>.|TRBV9|TRBJ2-7|.
TGTGCCAGCAGCCTAAGCGGTCCCGGGGAGCAGTACTTC
CASSLSGPGEQYF
>.|TRBV18|TRBJ2-5|TRBD1
TGTGCCAGCTCACCGTTGAATCGACAGGGGGCTATTAAAGAGACCCAGTACTTC
CASSPLNRQGAIKETQYF
>.|TRBV10-3|TRBJ2-2|TRBD2
TGTGCCACTACGGGACTAGCGGGAGTGAGCACCGGGGAGCTGTTTTTT
CATTGLAGVSTGELFF
>.|TRBV29-1|TRBJ2-1|TRBD2
TGCAGCGCACCGGGACTAGCGGGCCCCAGTGAGCAGTTCTTC
CSAPGLAGPSEQFF
>.|TRBV7-9|TRBJ1-5|TRBD1
TGTGCCAGCAGCTGGGGACAGGGGGACGGCAATCAGCCCCAGCATTTT
CASSWGQGDGNQPQHF
>.|TRBV6-5|TRBJ2-7|.
TGTGCCAGCAGTTACTCGATGCTCTACGAGCAGTACTTC
CASSYSMLYEQYF
>few|TRBV27|TRBJ1-5|.
TGTGCCAGCGCCCTTTATAGCAATCAGCCCCAGCATTTT
CASALYSNQPQHF
>.|TRBV5-1|TRBJ1-2|TRBD1
TGCGCCAGCAGCCTTCGACAGGGTGTTGGCTACACCTTC
CASSLRQGVGYTF
>.|TRBV27|TRBJ1-2|TRBD1
TGTGCCAGCGGGACAGGGGGTGCCTATGGCTACACCTTC
CASGTGGAYGYTF
>.|TRBV27|TRBJ1-1|.
TGTGCCAGCAGTTTTTCAGGAGGTCGGGACACTGAAGCTTTCTTT
CASSFSGGRDTEAFF
>.|TRBV5-1|TRBJ2-3|.
TGCGCCAGCAGCTTGGAGCCCCGGGGATCCGCGTTGGATACGCAGTATTTT
CASSLEPRGSALDTQYF
>.|TRBV10-2|TRBJ1-5|TRBD1
TGCGCCAGTTCAGGCCGGGACAGGAGTGGGGGCAATCAGCCCCAGCATTTT
CASSGRDRSGGNQPQHF